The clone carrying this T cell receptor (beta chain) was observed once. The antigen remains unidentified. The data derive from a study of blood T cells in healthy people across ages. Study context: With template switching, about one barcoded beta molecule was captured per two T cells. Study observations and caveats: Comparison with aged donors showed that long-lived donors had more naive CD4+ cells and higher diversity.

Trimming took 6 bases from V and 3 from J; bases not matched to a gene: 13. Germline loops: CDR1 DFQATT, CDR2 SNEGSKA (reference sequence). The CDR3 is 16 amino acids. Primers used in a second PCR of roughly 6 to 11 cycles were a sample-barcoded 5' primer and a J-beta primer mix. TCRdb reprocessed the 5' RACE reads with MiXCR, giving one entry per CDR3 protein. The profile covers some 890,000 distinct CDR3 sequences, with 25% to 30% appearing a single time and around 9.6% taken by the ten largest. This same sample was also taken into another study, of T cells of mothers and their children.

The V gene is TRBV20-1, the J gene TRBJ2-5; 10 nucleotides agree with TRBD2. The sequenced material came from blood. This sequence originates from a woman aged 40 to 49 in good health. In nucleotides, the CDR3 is TGCAGTGCCGAAGGGCTAGCGGGAGAAGGAGAAGAGACCCAGTACTTC. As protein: CSAEGLAGEGEETQYF.